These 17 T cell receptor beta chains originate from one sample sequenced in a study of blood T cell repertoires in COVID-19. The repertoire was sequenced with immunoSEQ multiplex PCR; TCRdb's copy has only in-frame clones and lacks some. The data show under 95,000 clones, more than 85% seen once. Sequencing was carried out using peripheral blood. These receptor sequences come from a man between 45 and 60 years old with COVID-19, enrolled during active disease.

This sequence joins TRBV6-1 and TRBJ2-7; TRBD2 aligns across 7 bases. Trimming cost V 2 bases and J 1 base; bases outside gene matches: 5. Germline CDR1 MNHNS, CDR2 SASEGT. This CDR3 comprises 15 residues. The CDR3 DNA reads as TGTGCCAGCAGTGAACCCCAGCGGGGTTCCTACGAGCAGTACTTC. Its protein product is CASSEPQRGSYEQYF.

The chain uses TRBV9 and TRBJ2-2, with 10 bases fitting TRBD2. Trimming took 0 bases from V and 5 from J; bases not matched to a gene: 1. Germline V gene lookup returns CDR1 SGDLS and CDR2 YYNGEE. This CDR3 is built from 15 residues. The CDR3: CASSVELAGTGELFF. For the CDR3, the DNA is TGTGCCAGCAGCGTAGAACTAGCGGGGACCGGGGAGCTGTTTTTT.

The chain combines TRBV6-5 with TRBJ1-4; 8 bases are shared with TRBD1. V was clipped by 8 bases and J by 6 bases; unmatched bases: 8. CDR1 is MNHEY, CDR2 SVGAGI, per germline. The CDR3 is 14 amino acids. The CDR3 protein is CASSPGQAYEKLFF. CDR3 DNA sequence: TGTGCCAGCTCTCCGGGACAGGCCTATGAAAAACTGTTTTTT.

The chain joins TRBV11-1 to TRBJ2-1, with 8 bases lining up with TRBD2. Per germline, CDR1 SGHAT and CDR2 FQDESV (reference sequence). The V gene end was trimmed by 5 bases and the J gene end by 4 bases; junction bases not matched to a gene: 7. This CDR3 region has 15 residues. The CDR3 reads CASSLGSSGYNEQFF. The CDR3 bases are TGTGCCAGCAGCCTAGGGTCTAGCGGGTACAATGAGCAGTTCTTC.

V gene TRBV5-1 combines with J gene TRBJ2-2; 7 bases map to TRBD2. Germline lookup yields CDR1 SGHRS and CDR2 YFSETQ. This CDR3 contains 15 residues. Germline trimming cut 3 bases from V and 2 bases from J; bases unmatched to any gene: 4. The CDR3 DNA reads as TGCGCCAGCAGCTACGGCGGGGGAAACACCGGGGAGCTGTTTTTT. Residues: CASSYGGGNTGELFF.

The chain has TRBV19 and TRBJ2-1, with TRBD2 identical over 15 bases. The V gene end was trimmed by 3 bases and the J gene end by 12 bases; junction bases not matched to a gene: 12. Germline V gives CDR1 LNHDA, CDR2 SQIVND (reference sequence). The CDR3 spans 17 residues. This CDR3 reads CASSMAEGLAGGQLQFF. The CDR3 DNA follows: TGTGCCAGTAGTATGGCGGAGGGACTAGCGGGAGGACAATTGCAGTTCTTC.

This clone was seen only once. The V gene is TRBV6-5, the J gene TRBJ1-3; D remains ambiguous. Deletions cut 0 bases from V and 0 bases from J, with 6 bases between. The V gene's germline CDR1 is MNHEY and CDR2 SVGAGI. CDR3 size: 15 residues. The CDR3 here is CASSYSPVSGNTIYF. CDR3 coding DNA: TGTGCCAGCAGTTACTCGCCAGTCTCTGGAAACACCATATATTTT.

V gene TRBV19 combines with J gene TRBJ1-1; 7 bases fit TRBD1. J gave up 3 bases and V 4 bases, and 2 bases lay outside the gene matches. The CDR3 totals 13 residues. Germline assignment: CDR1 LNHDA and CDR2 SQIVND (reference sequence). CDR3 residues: CASSTGTDTEAFF. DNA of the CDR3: TGTGCCAGTAGTACGGGGACAGACACTGAAGCTTTCTTT.

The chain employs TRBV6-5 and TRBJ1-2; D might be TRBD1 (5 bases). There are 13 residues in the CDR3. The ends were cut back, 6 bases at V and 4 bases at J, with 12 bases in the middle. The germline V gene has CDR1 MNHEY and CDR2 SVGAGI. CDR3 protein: CASSLGRSYGYTF. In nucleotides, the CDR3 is TGTGCCAGCAGCTTGGGGCGATCCTATGGCTACACCTTC.

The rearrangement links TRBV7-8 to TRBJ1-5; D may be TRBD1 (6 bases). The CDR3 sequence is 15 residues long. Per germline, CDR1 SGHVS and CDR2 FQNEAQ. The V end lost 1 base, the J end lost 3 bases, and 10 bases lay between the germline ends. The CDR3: CASSLGRGPNQPQHF. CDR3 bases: TGTGCCAGCAGCTTAGGGCGGGGGCCCAATCAGCCCCAGCATTTT. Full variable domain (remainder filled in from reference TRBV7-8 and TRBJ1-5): GAGVSQSPRYKVAKRGQDVALRCDPISGHVSLFWYQQALGQGPEFLTYFQNEAQLDKSGLPSDRFFAERPEGSVSTLKIQRTQQEDSAVYLCASSLGRGPNQPQHFGDGTRLSIL.

The CDR3 is CASSFDFGTSRGYTF. CDR3 DNA sequence: TGTGCCAGCAGTTTTGATTTCGGGACAAGCAGGGGCTACACCTTC. The V gene is TRBV28, the J gene TRBJ1-2; the D gene is possibly TRBD1 (6 bases). CDR1 is MDHEN and CDR2 is SYDVKM in the germline V gene. This CDR3 region has 15 residues. Deletions cut 3 bases from V and 8 bases from J, with 19 bases between.

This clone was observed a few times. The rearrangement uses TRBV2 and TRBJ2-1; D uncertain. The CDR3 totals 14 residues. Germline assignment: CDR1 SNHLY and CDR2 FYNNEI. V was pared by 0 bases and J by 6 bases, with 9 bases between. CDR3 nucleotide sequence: TGTGCCAGCAGTGAAGCGCTGCAACTCAATGAGCAGTTCTTC. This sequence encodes CASSEALQLNEQFF.

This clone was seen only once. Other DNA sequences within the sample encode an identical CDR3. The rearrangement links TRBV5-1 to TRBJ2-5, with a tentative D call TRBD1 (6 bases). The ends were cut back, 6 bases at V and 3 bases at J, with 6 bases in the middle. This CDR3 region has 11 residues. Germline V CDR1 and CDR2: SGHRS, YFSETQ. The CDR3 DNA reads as TGCGCCAGCACAGGGGAAGAGACCCAGTACTTC. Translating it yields CASTGEETQYF.

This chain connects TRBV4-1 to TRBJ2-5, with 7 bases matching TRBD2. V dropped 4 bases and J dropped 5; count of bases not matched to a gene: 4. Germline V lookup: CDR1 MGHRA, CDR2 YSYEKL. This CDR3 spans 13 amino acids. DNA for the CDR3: TGCGCCAGCAGCCGGTACGGGGGGGAGACCCAGTACTTC. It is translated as CASSRYGGETQYF.

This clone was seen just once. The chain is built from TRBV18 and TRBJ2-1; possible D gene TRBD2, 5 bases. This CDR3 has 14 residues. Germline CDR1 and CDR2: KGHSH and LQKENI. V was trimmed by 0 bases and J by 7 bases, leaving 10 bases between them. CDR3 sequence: CASSPPSDQNEQFF. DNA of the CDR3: TGTGCCAGCTCACCACCTAGCGACCAAAATGAGCAGTTCTTC. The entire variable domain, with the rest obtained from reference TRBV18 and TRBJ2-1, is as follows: NAGVMQNPRHLVRRRGQEARLRCSPMKGHSHVYWYRQLPEEGLKFMVYLQKENIIDESGMPKERFSAEFPKEGPSILRIQQVVRGDSAAYFCASSPPSDQNEQFFGPGTRLTVL.

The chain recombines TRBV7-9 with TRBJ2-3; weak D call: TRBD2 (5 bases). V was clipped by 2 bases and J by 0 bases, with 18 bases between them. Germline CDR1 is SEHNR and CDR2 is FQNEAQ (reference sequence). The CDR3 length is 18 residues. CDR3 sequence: CASSLFISLAGSTDTQYF. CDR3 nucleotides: TGTGCCAGCAGCTTATTCATTTCTCTCGCGGGTAGCACAGATACGCAGTATTTT.

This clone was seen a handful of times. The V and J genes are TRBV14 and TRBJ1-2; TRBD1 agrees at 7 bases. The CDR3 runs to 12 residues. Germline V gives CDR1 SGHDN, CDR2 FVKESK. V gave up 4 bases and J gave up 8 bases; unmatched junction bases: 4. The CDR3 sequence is CASSRDRAGYTF. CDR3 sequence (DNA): TGTGCCAGCAGCCGCGACAGGGCCGGCTACACCTTC.